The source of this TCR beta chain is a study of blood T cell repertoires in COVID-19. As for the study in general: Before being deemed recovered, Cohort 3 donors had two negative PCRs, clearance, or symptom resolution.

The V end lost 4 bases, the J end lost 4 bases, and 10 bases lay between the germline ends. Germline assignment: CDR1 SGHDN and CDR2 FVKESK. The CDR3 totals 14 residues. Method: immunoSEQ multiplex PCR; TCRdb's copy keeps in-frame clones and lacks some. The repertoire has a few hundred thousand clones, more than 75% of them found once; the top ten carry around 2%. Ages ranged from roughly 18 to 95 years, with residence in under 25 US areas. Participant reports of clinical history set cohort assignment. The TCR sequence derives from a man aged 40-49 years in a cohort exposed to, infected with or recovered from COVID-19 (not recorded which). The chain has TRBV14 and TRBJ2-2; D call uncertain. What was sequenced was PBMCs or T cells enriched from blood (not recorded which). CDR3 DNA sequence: TGTGCCAGCAGCCCGATGGCCAGCACCGGGGAGCTGTTTTTT. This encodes CASSPMASTGELFF.